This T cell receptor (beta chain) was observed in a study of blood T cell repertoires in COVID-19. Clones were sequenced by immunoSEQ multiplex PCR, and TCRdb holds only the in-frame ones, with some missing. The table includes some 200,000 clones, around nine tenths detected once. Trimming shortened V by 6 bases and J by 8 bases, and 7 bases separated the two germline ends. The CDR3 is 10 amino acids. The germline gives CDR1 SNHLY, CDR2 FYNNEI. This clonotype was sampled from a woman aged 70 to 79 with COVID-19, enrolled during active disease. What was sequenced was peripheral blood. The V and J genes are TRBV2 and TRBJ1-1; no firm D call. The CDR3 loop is CASRQEEAFF. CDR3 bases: TGTGCCAGCAGGCAGGAAGAAGCTTTCTTT.